These 27 T cell receptor beta chains came from one sample sequenced in a study of T-cell reconstitution after alpha-beta-depleted transplantation in children. Construction of the TCRbeta library involved unique molecular identifiers. TCRdb recomputed calls from the PCR reads with MiXCR, one row per CDR3 protein. The data contain approximately 93,000 distinct CDR3 sequences, about 8% of them singletons. Sequencing was performed on PBMCs from the stem cell graft donor, taken from the stem cell graft. Receptors were obtained from a human donor who donated a stem cell graft to a child with congenital amegakaryocytic thrombocytopenia.

This clonotype came up many times. V usage is TRBV12-3 or TRBV12-4 and J usage is TRBJ1-2; a possible D gene is TRBD1 (5 bases). Between the trimmed V and J ends, which lost 3 bases and 6 bases, there was a span of 8 bases. The CDR3 loop spans 12 amino acids. CDR3 amino acids: CASSLQGHGYTF. The CDR3 nucleotides read TGTGCCAGCAGTTTGCAGGGTCATGGCTACACCTTC.

In this sample, this clonotype turned up many times. V is TRBV7-2 and J is TRBJ2-3; 9 bases agree with TRBD2. Trimming took 0 bases from V and 3 from J; bases not matched to a gene: 7. Germline V CDR1 and CDR2: SGHTA, FQGNSA. The CDR3 consists of 17 residues. This CDR3 reads CASSLASGSFKTDTQYF. The CDR3 DNA is TGTGCCAGCAGCTTAGCTAGCGGGAGTTTTAAAACAGATACGCAGTATTTT.

This clonotype appeared many times. The limits of the CDR3 on the DNA are not certain, so only TCRdb's listed CDR3 is given. The chain combines TRBV6-2 or TRBV6-3 with TRBJ2-2; TRBD2, the table's D call, lacks a check against the DNA. Termini included, the CDR3 measures 20 amino acids. Germline CDR1 is MNHEY and CDR2 is SVGEGT. CDR3: CASSYRGGRQSVFGNGELFF.

This clonotype has a count of ten or more. The rearrangement uses TRBV5-1 and TRBJ1-1, with D unresolved. The CDR3 totals 14 residues. Germline values: CDR1 SGHRS, CDR2 YFSETQ. Trimming removed 6 bases from V and 6 bases from J, with 18 bases in between. CDR3 nucleotide sequence: TGCGCCAGCACCAGAGACGATTCGAGGGCTGAAGCTTTCTTT. It translates to CASTRDDSRAEAFF. Full variable domain (rest looked up from reference TRBV5-1 and TRBJ1-1): KAGVTQTPRYLIKTRGQQVTLSCSPISGHRSVSWYQQTPGQGLQFLFEYFSETQRNKGNFPGRFSGRQFSNSRSEMNVSTLELGDSALYLCASTRDDSRAEAFFGQGTRLTVV.

This clonotype showed up many times. The chain employs TRBV4-2 and TRBJ2-1; either TRBD1 or TRBD2 may supply D (5 bases each). V was clipped by 0 bases and J by 0 bases, with 15 bases between them. CDR3 length: 18 residues. Per the germline V gene, CDR1 is LGHNA and CDR2 is YNFKEQ. The CDR3 DNA is TGTGCCAGCAGCCAAGATAATAGGGGACGGCGCTCCTACAATGAGCAGTTCTTC. Its protein is CASSQDNRGRRSYNEQFF.

This clonotype occurred many times. The gene calls are TRBV5-1 and TRBJ2-6; D ambiguous. The CDR3 is 15 amino acids. The V gene's germline CDR1 is SGHRS and CDR2 YFSETQ. Trimming stripped 7 bases from V and 3 bases from J, with 14 bases between. The CDR3 protein is CASFNPPGGANVLTF. The CDR3 DNA follows: TGCGCCAGCTTTAACCCCCCGGGTGGGGCCAACGTCCTGACTTTC.

The chain has TRBV3-1 and TRBJ1-2; a weak D match, TRBD1 (5 bases). CDR3 size: 13 residues. V lost 2 bases and J lost 1, with 5 bases in between. CDR1 and CDR2 from the germline V gene are LGHDT and YNNKEL (reference sequence). As DNA, the CDR3 is TGTGCCAGCAGCCAACAGGGTAACTATGGCTACACCTTC. This translates into CASSQQGNYGYTF.

Ten or more counts support this clonotype. The chain couples TRBV12-3 or TRBV12-4 to TRBJ2-3; D unclear. The V end lost 2 bases, the J end lost 1 base, and 7 bases lay between the germline ends. This CDR3 is built from 14 residues. CDR3 in amino acids: CASSLSRRTDTQYF. Written as DNA, the CDR3 is TGTGCCAGCAGTTTATCACGACGCACAGATACGCAGTATTTT.

This clonotype turned up a few times. A much larger clone lies a single base off, so this may be a read error. This rearrangement joins TRBV4-3 to TRBJ1-3; D is uncertain. The CDR3 length is 14 residues. The V end was cut by 2 bases, the J end by 0 bases, with 5 bases between. The germline V gene has CDR1 LGHNA and CDR2 YSLEER. The CDR3 reads CASSQTSSGNTIYF. CDR3 DNA sequence: TGCGCCAGCAGCCAAACGAGCTCTGGAAACACCATATATTTT.

This clonotype was seen ten or more times. V is TRBV25-1 and J is TRBJ1-5; D perhaps matches TRBD1 (5 bases). The CDR3 sequence is 15 residues long. V was pared by 1 base and J by 6 bases, with 13 bases between. Looked up from germline, CDR1 is MGHDK and CDR2 is SYGVNS. The CDR3 sequence: CASSESGGGGQPQHF. DNA for the CDR3: TGTGCCAGCAGTGAATCGGGCGGGGGTGGTCAGCCCCAGCATTTT. Based on the CDR3 plus reference TRBV25-1 and TRBJ1-5, the full variable domain is EADIYQTPRYLVIGTGKKITLECSQTMGHDKMYWYQQDPGMELHLIHYSYGVNSTEKGDLSSESTVSRIRTEHFPLTLESARPSHTSQYLCASSESGGGGQPQHFGDGTRLSIL.

At least ten counts were recorded for this clonotype. The chain has TRBV11-1 and TRBJ2-6; weak D call: TRBD2 (6 bases). Germline V gene lookup returns CDR1 SGHAT and CDR2 FQDESV (reference sequence). V was cut by 0 bases and J by 4 bases, with 19 bases left in between. The CDR3 runs to 19 residues. The chain's CDR3 is CASSLAFRGSQSGANVLTF. CDR3 coding DNA: TGTGCCAGCAGCTTAGCGTTCCGGGGGTCTCAATCCGGGGCCAACGTCCTGACTTTC. Full variable domain (missing parts from reference TRBV11-1 and TRBJ2-6): EAEVAQSPRYKITEKSQAVAFWCDPISGHATLYWYRQILGQGPELLVQFQDESVVDDSQLPKDRFSAERLKGVDSTLKIQPAELGDSAMYLCASSLAFRGSQSGANVLTFGAGSRLTVL.

This clonotype was found many times. V and J are TRBV5-1 and TRBJ1-2; D is possibly TRBD1 (5 bases). Germline-derived CDR1 and CDR2 are SGHRS and YFSETQ. CDR3 length: 13 residues. Trimming took 1 base from V and 4 from J, leaving 8 bases between them. CDR3 bases: TGCGCCAGCAGCTTGACAGGCACCTATGGCTACACCTTC. As protein: CASSLTGTYGYTF.

This clonotype came up many times. The chain uses TRBV5-4 and TRBJ1-1; the D gene is possibly TRBD1 (5 bases). V lost 0 bases to trimming and J lost 4 bases, with 22 bases between them. The CDR3 length is 18 residues. The germline V gene encodes CDR1 SGHNT and CDR2 YYREEE (reference sequence). This CDR3 is CASSLDQTSWGSSTEAFF. The CDR3 coding sequence is TGTGCCAGCAGCTTGGACCAAACCTCCTGGGGGTCGAGCACTGAAGCTTTCTTT. Drawing the rest from reference TRBV5-4 and TRBJ1-1, the complete variable domain is ETGVTQSPTHLIKTRGQQVTLRCSSQSGHNTVSWYQQALGQGPQFIFQYYREEENGRGNFPPRFSGLQFPNYSSELNVNALELDDSALYLCASSLDQTSWGSSTEAFFGQGTRLTVV.

There are many counts of this clonotype. The chain combines TRBV10-3 with TRBJ2-6; D is undetermined. Germline V gives CDR1 ENHRY, CDR2 SYGVKD. Trimming left V 4 bases short and J 1 base short, with 29 bases between. The CDR3 runs 22 residues. The CDR3 sequence is CAISGSFGIVPKLISGANVLTF. CDR3 DNA sequence: TGTGCCATCAGTGGGTCCTTTGGGATAGTCCCCAAATTAATATCTGGGGCCAACGTCCTGACTTTC.

This clonotype was observed many times. The V gene is TRBV7-2, the J gene TRBJ1-2, with TRBD1 as a possible D gene (5 bases). This CDR3 is built from 12 residues. The V and J ends lost 5 bases and 8 bases respectively, with 12 bases between them. Germline-derived CDR1 and CDR2 are SGHTA and FQGNSA. The CDR3 region is CASSDRGEGYTF. CDR3 bases: TGTGCCAGCAGCGATCGGGGGGAAGGCTACACCTTC.

This clonotype came up many times. The chain combines TRBV12-3 or TRBV12-4 with TRBJ2-5; 8 positions agree with TRBD2. V gave up 7 bases and J gave up 4 bases; unmatched junction bases: 14. This CDR3 has 16 residues. CDR3 sequence (DNA): TGTGCCAGCACCCCCGGAAGCGGGAGAAGCGGAGAGACCCAGTACTTC. Its translation is CASTPGSGRSGETQYF.

Ten or more counts support this clonotype. V usage is TRBV20-1 and J usage is TRBJ2-3, with D perhaps matching TRBD2 (6 bases). The ends were cut back, 4 bases at V and 2 bases at J, with 13 bases in the middle. This CDR3 contains 14 residues. Germline CDR1 reads DFQATT; CDR2 reads SNEGSKA (reference sequence). CDR3 amino acids: CSAKLASNTDTQYF. The CDR3 nucleotides are TGCAGTGCTAAACTAGCTTCGAACACAGATACGCAGTATTTT.

This clonotype occurred many times. For the CDR3, the DNA is TGTGCCAGCAGTCGTCAAAGCTCCGAGCAGTACTTC. Translating gives CASSRQSSEQYF. The chain has TRBV7-2 and TRBJ2-7; D is ambiguous. V dropped 6 bases and J dropped 6 bases, with 12 bases sitting between them. The CDR3 runs 12 residues. Per germline, CDR1 SGHTA and CDR2 FQGNSA. Looking up the rest from reference TRBV7-2 and TRBJ2-7 gives the full variable domain: GAGVSQSPSNKVTEKGKDVELRCDPISGHTALYWYRQSLGQGLEFLIYFQGNSAPDKSGLPSDRFSAERTGGSVSTLTIQRTQQEDSAVYLCASSRQSSEQYFGPGTRLTVT.

This clonotype was counted many times. The chain couples TRBV12-3 or TRBV12-4 to TRBJ2-2, with D possibly being TRBD2 (6 bases). The V end was cut by 6 bases, the J end by 5 bases, with 16 bases between. CDR3 length: 15 residues. In DNA, the CDR3 is TGTGCCAGCAGCCAGAACGGAGGGGTGACCGGGGAGCTGTTTTTT. It is translated as CASSQNGGVTGELFF.

Details on this clonotype: A much larger clone sits a single nucleotide away, making a read error possible. The CDR3 sequence is CAGSQRTDGLYGYTF. The CDR3 nucleotides are TGTGCCGGCAGCCAACGGACAGATGGACTCTATGGCTACACCTTC. The V gene is TRBV4-2, the J gene TRBJ1-2; possibly TRBD1 for D (6 bases). The CDR3 covers 15 residues. The germline V gene has CDR1 LGHNA and CDR2 YNFKEQ.

The rearrangement uses TRBV5-5 and TRBJ1-6, with TRBD1 identical over 7 bases. V lost 2 bases and J lost 8; bases outside the gene matches: 4. CDR1 and CDR2 from the germline V gene are SGHKS and YYEKEE (reference sequence). CDR3 size: 14 residues. CDR3 sequence (DNA): TGTGCCAGCAGCTTTCGGGACAGCCATTCACCCCTCCACTTT. This gives the protein CASSFRDSHSPLHF.

This clonotype was observed many times. This chain uses TRBV28 with TRBJ2-1, with 8 bases matching TRBD2. The J segment lost 4 bases and the V segment lost 1 base, leaving 9 bases of the junction unmatched. The germline V gene has CDR1 MDHEN and CDR2 SYDVKM. The CDR3 consists of 17 residues. The CDR3 loop is CASSLSPPRGGYNEQFF. The CDR3 bases are TGTGCCAGCAGTTTATCCCCCCCTCGGGGGGGATACAATGAGCAGTTCTTC.

The table lists this clonotype with a few counts. Written as DNA, the CDR3 is TGTGCCAGCTCACCAAGACAGGGATGGGGTACCGAGCAGTACTTC. This encodes CASSPRQGWGTEQYF. The chain employs TRBV18 and TRBJ2-7, with 7 positions matching TRBD1. The CDR3 length is 15 residues. Germline V gives CDR1 KGHSH, CDR2 LQKENI. The V segment lost 2 bases and the J segment 6 bases; nucleotides outside the gene matches: 10. The full variable domain, completed using reference TRBV18 and TRBJ2-7, is NAGVMQNPRHLVRRRGQEARLRCSPMKGHSHVYWYRQLPEEGLKFMVYLQKENIIDESGMPKERFSAEFPKEGPSILRIQQVVRGDSAAYFCASSPRQGWGTEQYFGPGTRLTVT.

At least ten counts were recorded for this clonotype. J is TRBJ1-5 and V is TRBV6-1; 10 bases align to TRBD1. The CDR3 spans 15 residues. V gave up 6 bases and J gave up 2 bases; unmatched junction bases: 4. The germline gives CDR1 MNHNS, CDR2 SASEGT. This chain's CDR3 is CASRDGTGGNQPQHF. The CDR3 DNA follows: TGTGCCAGCAGGGACGGGACAGGGGGCAATCAGCCCCAGCATTTT.

On this clonotype: With a much larger clone just one base away, this may be a read error. In DNA, the CDR3 is TGTGCCAGCAGCCCTACAGGGGTTGGGCGGTACTTC. Residues: CASSPTGVGRYF. This chain links TRBV27 with TRBJ2-7; 7 bases map to TRBD1. V shed 6 bases and J 12 bases; nucleotides not matched to a gene: 11. The CDR3 contains 12 residues. The V gene's germline CDR1 is MNHEY and CDR2 SMNVEV (reference sequence).

Many counts were recorded for this clonotype. The chain carries TRBV7-3 and TRBJ1-4; TRBD1 agrees at 7 bases. Germline V gives CDR1 SGHTA, CDR2 FQGTGA. Trimming took 2 bases from V and 8 from J; bases not matched to a gene: 5. This CDR3 contains 14 residues. CDR3: CASSLQGVSEKLFF. Written as DNA, the CDR3 is TGTGCCAGCAGCTTACAGGGGGTGAGCGAAAAACTGTTTTTT.

The table lists this clonotype with many counts. CDR3 nucleotide sequence: TGTGCCAGCAGACAAGAAGGGGCTACCTACGAGCAGTACTTC. It is translated as CASRQEGATYEQYF. The V call is TRBV7-8, the J call TRBJ2-7; D is possibly TRBD1 (5 bases). This CDR3 comprises 14 residues. The germline V gene has CDR1 SGHVS and CDR2 FQNEAQ. Between the trimmed V and J ends, which lost 6 bases and 2 bases, there was a span of 14 bases. The full variable domain, with the rest looked up from reference TRBV7-8 and TRBJ2-7, is GAGVSQSPRYKVAKRGQDVALRCDPISGHVSLFWYQQALGQGPEFLTYFQNEAQLDKSGLPSDRFFAERPEGSVSTLKIQRTQQEDSAVYLCASRQEGATYEQYFGPGTRLTVT.